The T cell receptor beta chain under discussion was sequenced for a study of cytomegalovirus exposure and HLA in healthy donors. The wider study: Early on, a data release was issued that held 80 million to 90 million unique TCRs from HLA-typed donors.

Whole-study results and caveats: Most TCR sequences showed up rarely, but some public TCRs showed up in many donors. In a later analysis, compared with equally common non-associated chains, HLA-associated beta chains were more expanded.

With 60 Vbeta and 13 Jbeta primers, the PCR was carried out. Under the authors' procedure: The authors later counted 70 million to 80 million unique TCR beta chains, 8.5 million to 13 million of them shared. Only in-frame clones appear in the TCRdb table, and some are missing; sequencing was by immunoSEQ multiplex PCR. The DNA was the basis for D and trimming; V, J and clone size are from that table. Of some 150,000 clones listed, over 70% are singletons. Comment on this clone: The target antigen is unknown.

The junction had 3 bases not matched to a gene; V was cut back by 1 base and J by 1 base. CDR1 is SGDLS and CDR2 is YYNGEE in the germline V gene. CDR3 length: 15 amino acids. The clonotype comes from a woman between 40 and 50 years old in good health and CMV-seronegative. This chain links TRBV9 with TRBJ1-1; TRBD1 matches 8 bases. Sequencing was performed on PBMCs. CDR3 nucleotides: TGTGCCAGCAGCGTACAGGGGGCTAAGAACACTGAAGCTTTCTTT. Its translation is CASSVQGAKNTEAFF.